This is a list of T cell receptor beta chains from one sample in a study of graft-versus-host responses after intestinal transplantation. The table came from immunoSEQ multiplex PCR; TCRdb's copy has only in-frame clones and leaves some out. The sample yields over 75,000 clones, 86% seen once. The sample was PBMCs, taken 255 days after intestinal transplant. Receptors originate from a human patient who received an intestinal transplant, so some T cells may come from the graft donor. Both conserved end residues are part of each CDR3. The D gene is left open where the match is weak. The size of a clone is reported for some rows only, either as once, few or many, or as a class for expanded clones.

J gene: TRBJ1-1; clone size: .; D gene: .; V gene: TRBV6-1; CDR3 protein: CASSEKGSLNTEAFF; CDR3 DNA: TGTGCCAGCAGTGAAAAGGGCAGTTTGAACACTGAAGCTTTCTTT
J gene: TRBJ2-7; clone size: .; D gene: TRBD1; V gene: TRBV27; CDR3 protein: CASSSHRTGILYEQYF; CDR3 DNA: TGTGCCAGCAGTTCTCATAGGACAGGGATTCTCTACGAGCAGTACTTC
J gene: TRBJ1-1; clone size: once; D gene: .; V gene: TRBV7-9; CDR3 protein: CASSLAPGRGAANTEAFF; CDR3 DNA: TGTGCCAGCAGCTTAGCCCCGGGACGGGGGGCCGCGAACACTGAAGCTTTCTTT
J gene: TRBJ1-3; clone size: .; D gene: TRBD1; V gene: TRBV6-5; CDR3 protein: CASSLTGGSGNTIYF; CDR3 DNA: TGTGCCAGCAGTCTGACAGGGGGCTCCGGAAACACCATATATTTT
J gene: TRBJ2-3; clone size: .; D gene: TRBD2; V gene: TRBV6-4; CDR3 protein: CASSDSGRGDTQYF; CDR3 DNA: TGTGCCAGCAGTGACTCCGGGCGGGGGGATACGCAGTATTTT
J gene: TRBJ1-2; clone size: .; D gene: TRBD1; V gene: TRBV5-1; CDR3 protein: CASSLTGGNYGYTF; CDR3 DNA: TGCGCCAGCAGCTTGACAGGGGGGAACTATGGCTACACCTTC
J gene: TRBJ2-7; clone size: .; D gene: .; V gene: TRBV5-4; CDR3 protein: CASSPSQGRGEQYF; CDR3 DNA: TGTGCCAGCAGCCCTTCTCAGGGGCGTGGGGAGCAGTACTTC
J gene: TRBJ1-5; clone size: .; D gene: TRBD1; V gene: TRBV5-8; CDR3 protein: CASSSGTGTGSNQPQHF; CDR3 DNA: TGTGCCAGCAGCTCCGGGACAGGAACTGGTAGCAATCAGCCCCAGCATTTT
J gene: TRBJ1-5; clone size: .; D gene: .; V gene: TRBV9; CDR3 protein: CASSGQSNQPQHF; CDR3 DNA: TGTGCCAGCAGCGGACAGAGCAATCAGCCCCAGCATTTT
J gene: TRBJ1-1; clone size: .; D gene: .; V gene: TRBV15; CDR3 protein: CATNPGREGTEAFF; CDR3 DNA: TGTGCCACCAACCCTGGCCGAGAGGGCACTGAAGCTTTCTTT
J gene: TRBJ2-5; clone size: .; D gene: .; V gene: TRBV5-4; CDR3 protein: CASAHLGGQEIQYF; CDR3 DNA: TGTGCCAGCGCACACTTAGGGGGGCAGGAGATCCAGTACTTC
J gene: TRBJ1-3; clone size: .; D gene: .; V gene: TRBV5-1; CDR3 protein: CASSIGTYGNTIYF; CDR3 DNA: TGCGCCAGCAGCATTGGGACATATGGAAACACCATATATTTT
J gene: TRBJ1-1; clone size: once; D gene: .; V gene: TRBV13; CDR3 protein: CASSLRPHGAFF; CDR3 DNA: TGTGCCAGCAGCTTAAGGCCCCACGGAGCTTTCTTT
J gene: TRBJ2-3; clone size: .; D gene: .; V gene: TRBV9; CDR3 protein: CASSVATSTDTQYF; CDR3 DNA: TGTGCCAGCAGCGTAGCTACGAGCACAGATACGCAGTATTTT
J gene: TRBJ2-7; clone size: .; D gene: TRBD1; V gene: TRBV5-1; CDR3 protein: CASSSPGQGYYEQYF; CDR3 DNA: TGCGCCAGCAGCTCGCCGGGACAGGGGTACTACGAGCAGTACTTC
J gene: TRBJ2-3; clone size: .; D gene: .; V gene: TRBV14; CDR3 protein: CASSHTDTQYF; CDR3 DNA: TGTGCCAGCAGCCACACAGATACGCAGTATTTT
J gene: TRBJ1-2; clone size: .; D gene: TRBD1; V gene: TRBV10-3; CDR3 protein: CAISESTGEMGYTF; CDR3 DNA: TGTGCCATCAGTGAGTCGACAGGGGAGATGGGCTACACCTTC
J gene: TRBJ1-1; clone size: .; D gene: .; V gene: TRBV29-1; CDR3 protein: CSVGGRLNTEAFF; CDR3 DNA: TGCAGCGTTGGGGGGCGACTGAACACTGAAGCTTTCTTT
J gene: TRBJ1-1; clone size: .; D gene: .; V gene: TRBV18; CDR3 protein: CASSPGMGHMNTEAFF; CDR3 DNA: TGTGCCAGCTCACCAGGGATGGGGCACATGAACACTGAAGCTTTCTTT
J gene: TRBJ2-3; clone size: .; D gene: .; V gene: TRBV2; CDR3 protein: CASKWGGPADTQYF; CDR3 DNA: TGTGCCAGCAAGTGGGGGGGGCCGGCAGATACGCAGTATTTT
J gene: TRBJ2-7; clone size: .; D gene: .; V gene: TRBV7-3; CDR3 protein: CASSLSRPGEQYF; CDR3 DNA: TGTGCCAGCAGCTTATCTCGGCCAGGCGAGCAGTACTTC
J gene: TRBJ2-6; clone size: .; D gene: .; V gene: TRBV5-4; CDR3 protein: CASSLEQASGANVLTF; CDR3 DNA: TGTGCCAGCAGCTTGGAACAGGCCTCTGGGGCCAACGTCCTGACTTTC
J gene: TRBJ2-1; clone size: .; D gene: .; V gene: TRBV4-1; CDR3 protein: CASSQDRNEQFF; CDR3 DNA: TGCGCCAGCAGCCAAGATCGGAATGAGCAGTTCTTC
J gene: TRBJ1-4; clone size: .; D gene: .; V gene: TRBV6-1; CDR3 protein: CASNRGPNEKLFF; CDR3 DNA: TGTGCCAGCAATCGGGGTCCGAATGAAAAACTGTTTTTT
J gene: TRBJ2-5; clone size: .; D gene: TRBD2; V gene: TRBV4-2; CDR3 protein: CASSQATGGAETQYF; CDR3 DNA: TGTGCCAGCAGCCAAGCCACCGGGGGGGCGGAGACCCAGTACTTC
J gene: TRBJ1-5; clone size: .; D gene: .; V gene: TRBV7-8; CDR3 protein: CASSGSAAQGINFNQPQHF; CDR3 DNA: TGTGCCAGCAGCGGCTCGGCAGCACAGGGTATTAACTTCAATCAGCCCCAGCATTTT
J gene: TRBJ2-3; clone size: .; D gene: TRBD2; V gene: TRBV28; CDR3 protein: CASSSLAGGMGRSQYF; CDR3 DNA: TGTGCCAGCAGTTCCCTAGCGGGGGGCATGGGTAGATCGCAGTATTTT
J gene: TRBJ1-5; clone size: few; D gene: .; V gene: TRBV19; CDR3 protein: CASSKSPYQPQHF; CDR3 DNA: TGTGCCAGTAGTAAGAGCCCATATCAGCCCCAGCATTTT